This is a list of T cell receptor beta chains from one sample in a study of cytomegalovirus exposure and HLA in healthy donors. Measured with immunoSEQ multiplex PCR; TCRdb has only the in-frame clones, and not every one. In the table there are about 140,000 clones, approximately 79% of which are singletons. The sequencing input was PBMCs. Receptors originate from a man aged 18 to 29 in good health and CMV-seronegative. CDR3s include the opening cysteine and the closing phenylalanine or tryptophan. A D gene is named only where the DNA matches it firmly. A row's size may be missing; if present it is once, few, many or a size class.

clone_size j_call d_call v_call cdr3_aa cdr3_nt
- TRBJ2-1 - TRBV18 CASSPLLRGYEQFF TGTGCCAGCTCACCACTCTTGCGGGGCTATGAGCAGTTCTTC
few TRBJ1-5 TRBD1 TRBV7-9 CASSPGQGATEPQHF TGTGCCAGCAGCCCCGGACAGGGGGCGACGGAGCCCCAGCATTTT
- TRBJ2-2 TRBD1 TRBV7-9 CASSRPTGTGELFF TGTGCCAGCAGCAGGCCGACAGGGACCGGGGAGCTGTTTTTT
- TRBJ2-1 TRBD1 TRBV5-1 CASSFGQGLSFEQFF TGCGCCAGCAGCTTCGGACAGGGGCTGAGTTTTGAGCAGTTCTTC
- TRBJ1-2 TRBD1 TRBV5-1 CASSPGTGLPINYGYTF TGCGCCAGCAGCCCTGGGACAGGGCTCCCCATTAACTATGGCTACACCTTC
- TRBJ1-2 TRBD1 TRBV5-1 CASSERGQGNNYGYTF TGCGCCAGCAGCGAGAGGGGACAGGGGAATAACTATGGCTACACCTTC
once TRBJ2-5 - TRBV27 CASTSSGTQYF TGTGCCAGCACCTCCAGTGGGACCCAGTACTTC
- TRBJ2-5 - TRBV6-5 CASSYTRGETQYF TGTGCCAGCAGTTACACCAGGGGTGAGACCCAGTACTTC
- TRBJ1-2 TRBD1 TRBV6-5 CASSKVQGGYGYTF TGTGCCAGTAGTAAGGTTCAGGGGGGCTATGGCTACACCTTC
- TRBJ1-5 - TRBV18 CASSTDGQVNQPQHF TGTGCCAGCTCCACGGACGGACAAGTCAATCAGCCCCAGCATTTT
- TRBJ1-5 - TRBV2 CASSEGQNSNQPQHF TGTGCCAGCAGTGAAGGACAGAATAGCAATCAGCCCCAGCATTTT
- TRBJ2-6 - TRBV6-4 CASSALVGANVLTF TGTGCCAGCAGCGCTCTAGTGGGGGCCAACGTCCTGACTTTC
- TRBJ1-2 - TRBV6-5 CATYRLGGNYGYTF TGTGCCACCTATCGATTAGGCGGAAACTATGGCTACACCTTC
few TRBJ2-3 TRBD1 TRBV5-1 CASSLEGTGGDTQYF TGCGCCAGCAGCTTGGAAGGGACAGGGGGGGATACGCAGTATTTT
- TRBJ1-5 - TRBV7-8 CASSLKGEGARENQPQHF TGTGCCAGCAGCCTCAAAGGGGAGGGCGCGAGGGAAAATCAGCCCCAGCATTTT
once TRBJ1-5 TRBD1 TRBV19 CASTPRQGDTSNQPQHF TGTGCCAGTACCCCGCGACAGGGAGATACAAGCAATCAGCCCCAGCATTTT